The clone carrying this TCR beta chain has only a few counts. Isolated PBMCs totaled at least 7 million in each sample. No fewer than 6 micrograms of total RNA were isolated from every sample. Alongside a J-beta primer mix, a sample-barcoded 5' primer served in a second PCR lasting 7 to 11 cycles. The authors tagged each cDNA molecule using a template-switch adaptor with 12 random nucleotides. Sequencing of every sample gave 2.5 million or more CDR3-containing paired-end reads. TCRdb called the 5' RACE reads again in MiXCR, with one record for every CDR3 protein. The table records fewer than 700,000 distinct CDR3 sequences, around two fifths of them present only once. The data stem from a study of blood T cells in healthy people across ages. The TCR comes from a man aged 80 or over in good health. Sequencing used blood.

CDR3 coding DNA: TGTGCCAGCAGTTACCATTCCGCGGGGGAGACCCAGTACTTC. Residues: CASSYHSAGETQYF. The chain is built from TRBV6-2 or TRBV6-3 and TRBJ2-5; possibly TRBD2 for D (6 bases). Trimming took 2 bases from V and 5 from J, leaving 12 bases between them. CDR1 MNHEY and CDR2 SVGEGT come from the germline V gene. This CDR3 comprises 14 residues.